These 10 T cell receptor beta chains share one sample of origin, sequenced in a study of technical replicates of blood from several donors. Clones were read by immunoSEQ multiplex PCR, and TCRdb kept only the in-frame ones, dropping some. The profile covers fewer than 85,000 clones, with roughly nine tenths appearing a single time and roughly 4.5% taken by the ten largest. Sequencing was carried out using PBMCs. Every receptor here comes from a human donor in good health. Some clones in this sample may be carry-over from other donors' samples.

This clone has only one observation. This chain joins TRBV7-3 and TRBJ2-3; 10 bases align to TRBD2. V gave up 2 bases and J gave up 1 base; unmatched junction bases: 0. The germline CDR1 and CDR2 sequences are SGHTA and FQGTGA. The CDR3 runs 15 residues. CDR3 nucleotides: TGTGCCAGCAGCTTAGGGACTAGCGGCACAGATACGCAGTATTTT. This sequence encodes CASSLGTSGTDTQYF. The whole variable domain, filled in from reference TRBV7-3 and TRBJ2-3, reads GAGVSQTPSNKVTEKGKYVELRCDPISGHTALYWYRQSLGQGPEFLIYFQGTGAADDSGLPNDRFFAVRPEGSVSTLKIQRTERGDSAVYLCASSLGTSGTDTQYFGPGTRLTVL.

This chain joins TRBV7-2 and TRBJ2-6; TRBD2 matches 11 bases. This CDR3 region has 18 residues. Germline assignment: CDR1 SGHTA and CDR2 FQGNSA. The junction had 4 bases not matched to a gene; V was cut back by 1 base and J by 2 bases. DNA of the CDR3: TGTGCCAGCAGCTTAGTGGCTAGCGGGAGGACTGGGGCCAACGTCCTGACTTTC. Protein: CASSLVASGRTGANVLTF.

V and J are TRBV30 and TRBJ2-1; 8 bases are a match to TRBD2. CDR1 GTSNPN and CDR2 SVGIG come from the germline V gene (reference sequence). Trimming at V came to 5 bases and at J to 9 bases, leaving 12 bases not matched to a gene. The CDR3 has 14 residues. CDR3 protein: CAWGSGTGGREQFF. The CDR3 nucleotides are TGTGCCTGGGGTAGCGGGACCGGTGGGCGTGAGCAGTTCTTC.

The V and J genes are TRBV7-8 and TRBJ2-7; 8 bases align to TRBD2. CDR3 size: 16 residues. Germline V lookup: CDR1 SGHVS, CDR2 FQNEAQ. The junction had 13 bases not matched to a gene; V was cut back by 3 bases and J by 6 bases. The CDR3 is CASSFELLAGGAEQYF. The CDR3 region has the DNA TGTGCCAGCAGCTTCGAATTGCTAGCGGGTGGGGCCGAGCAGTACTTC.

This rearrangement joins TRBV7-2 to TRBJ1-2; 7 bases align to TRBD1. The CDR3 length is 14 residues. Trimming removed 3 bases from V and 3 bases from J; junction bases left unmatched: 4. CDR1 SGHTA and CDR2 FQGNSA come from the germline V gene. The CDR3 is CASSLKGGDYGYTF. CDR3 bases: TGTGCCAGCAGCTTGAAAGGGGGCGACTATGGCTACACCTTC.

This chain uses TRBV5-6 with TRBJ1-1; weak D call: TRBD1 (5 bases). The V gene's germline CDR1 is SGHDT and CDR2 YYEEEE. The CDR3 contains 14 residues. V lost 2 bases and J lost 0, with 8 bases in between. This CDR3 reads CASSFSDMNTEAFF. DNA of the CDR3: TGTGCCAGCAGCTTTTCGGACATGAACACTGAAGCTTTCTTT.

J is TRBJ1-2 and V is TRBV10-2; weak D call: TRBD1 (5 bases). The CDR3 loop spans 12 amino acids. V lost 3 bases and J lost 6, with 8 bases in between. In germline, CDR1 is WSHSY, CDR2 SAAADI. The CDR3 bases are TGCGCCAGCAGTGACAGGGCTCATGGCTACACCTTC. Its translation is CASSDRAHGYTF.

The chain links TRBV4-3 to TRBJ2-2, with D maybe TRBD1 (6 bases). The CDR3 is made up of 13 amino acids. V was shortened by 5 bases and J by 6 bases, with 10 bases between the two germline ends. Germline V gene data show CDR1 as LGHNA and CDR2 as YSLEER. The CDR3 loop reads CASSRWTAGELFF. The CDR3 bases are TGCGCCAGCAGCAGATGGACAGCCGGGGAGCTGTTTTTT.

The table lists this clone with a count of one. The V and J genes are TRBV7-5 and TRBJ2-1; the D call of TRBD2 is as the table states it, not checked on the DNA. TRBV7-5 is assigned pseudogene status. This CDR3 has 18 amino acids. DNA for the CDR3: TGTGTCAGAAGCTTAGATAACTACCGGCCCAGCTCCTACAATGAGCAGTTCTTC. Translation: CVRSLDNYRPSSYNEQFF.

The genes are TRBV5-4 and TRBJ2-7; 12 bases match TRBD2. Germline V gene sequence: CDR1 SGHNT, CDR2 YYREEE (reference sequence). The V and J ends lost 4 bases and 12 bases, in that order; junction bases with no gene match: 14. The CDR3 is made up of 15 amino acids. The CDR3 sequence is CASSLGLAGRSPWYF. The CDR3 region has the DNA TGTGCCAGCAGCCTAGGACTAGCGGGGAGATCCCCATGGTACTTC. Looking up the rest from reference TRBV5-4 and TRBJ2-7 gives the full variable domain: ETGVTQSPTHLIKTRGQQVTLRCSSQSGHNTVSWYQQALGQGPQFIFQYYREEENGRGNFPPRFSGLQFPNYSSELNVNALELDDSALYLCASSLGLAGRSPWYFGPGTRLTVT.